Listed below are T cell receptor beta chains from one sample, sequenced in a study of glioma-infiltrating T cells after dendritic cell vaccination. Using immunoSEQ multiplex PCR, the repertoire was profiled, and TCRdb retains in-frame clones only, with some absent. The sample has approximately 93,000 clones, 85% seen once; the top ten hold around 8.5%. The sample consisted of blood, taken after dendritic cell vaccination. The receptors here all came from a human donor with glioblastoma. Both conserved end residues are part of each CDR3. A D gene is named only where the DNA matches it firmly. Clone sizes are given selectively: once, few, many, or a class where the clone is expanded.

D: .
J: TRBJ2-3
V: TRBV7-7
size: .
CDR3: CASSYSTSGVQYF
DNA: TGTGCCAGCAGTTATAGCACTTCAGGGGTTCAGTATTTT

D: TRBD2
J: TRBJ2-5
V: TRBV6-5
size: .
CDR3: CASSYDERGHQETQYF
DNA: TGTGCCAGCAGTTACGATGAGCGGGGGCACCAAGAGACCCAGTACTTC

D: .
J: TRBJ1-1
V: TRBV21-1
size: .
CDR3: CASTQGRGDTEAFF
DNA: TGTGCCAGCACTCAAGGGAGGGGAGATACTGAAGCTTTCTTT

D: .
J: TRBJ2-7
V: TRBV5-4
size: .
CDR3: CASSLAGGPRREQYF
DNA: TGTGCCAGCAGCTTGGCGGGGGGCCCCAGAAGAGAGCAGTACTTC

D: .
J: TRBJ2-7
V: TRBV9
size: .
CDR3: CASSVAQGPSYEQYF
DNA: TGTGCCAGCAGCGTAGCTCAGGGGCCTTCCTACGAGCAGTACTTC

D: .
J: TRBJ2-7
V: TRBV28
size: .
CDR3: CASSPLGGYLDEQYF
DNA: TGTGCCAGCAGTCCGCTTGGCGGGTACCTCGACGAGCAGTACTTC

D: TRBD1
J: TRBJ1-3
V: TRBV5-1
size: .
CDR3: CASSLTGDPLSGNTIYF
DNA: TGCGCCAGCAGCTTGACAGGGGATCCCCTCTCTGGAAACACCATATATTTT

D: TRBD1
J: TRBJ1-2
V: TRBV6-5
size: .
CDR3: CASRRQGALYGYTF
DNA: TGTGCCAGCAGGCGACAGGGGGCCCTCTATGGCTACACCTTC

D: .
J: TRBJ1-1
V: TRBV29-1
size: .
CDR3: CSVLLGQGGTEAFF
DNA: TGCAGCGTTCTTCTAGGGCAGGGAGGCACTGAAGCTTTCTTT

D: .
J: TRBJ2-7
V: TRBV20-1
size: .
CDR3: CSARVSGEQYF
DNA: TGCAGTGCTAGAGTTTCGGGCGAGCAGTACTTC

D: TRBD1
J: TRBJ1-2
V: TRBV18
size: .
CDR3: CASSPRTGPDYGYTF
DNA: TGTGCCAGCTCACCGAGGACAGGTCCTGACTATGGCTACACCTTC

D: .
J: TRBJ2-3
V: TRBV7-2
size: .
CDR3: CASSSGWRGHTDTQYF
DNA: TGTGCCAGCAGCTCTGGGTGGCGGGGGCACACAGATACGCAGTATTTT

D: .
J: TRBJ1-1
V: TRBV16
size: .
CDR3: CASSQEGGTEAFF
DNA: TGTGCCAGCAGCCAAGAAGGAGGAACTGAAGCTTTCTTT

D: .
J: TRBJ2-7
V: TRBV18
size: .
CDR3: CASSLWGRNYEQYF
DNA: TGTGCCAGCTCACTCTGGGGCAGGAACTACGAGCAGTACTTC

D: .
J: TRBJ2-5
V: TRBV5-1
size: .
CDR3: CASSLLGEGTDQETQYF
DNA: TGCGCCAGCAGCTTGTTAGGTGAGGGTACCGACCAAGAGACCCAGTACTTC

D: TRBD1
J: TRBJ2-2
V: TRBV2
size: .
CDR3: CASSDRVLGELFF
DNA: TGTGCCAGCAGCGACAGGGTTTTAGGGGAGCTGTTTTTT

D: TRBD2
J: TRBJ2-7
V: TRBV18
size: .
CDR3: CASSPTSGSSYEQYF
DNA: TGTGCCAGCTCACCCACTAGCGGAAGCTCCTACGAGCAGTACTTC

D: .
J: TRBJ2-7
V: TRBV19
size: few
CDR3: CASSGGQSFYEQYF
DNA: TGTGCCAGTAGCGGGGGACAGAGCTTCTACGAGCAGTACTTC

D: TRBD2
J: TRBJ2-5
V: TRBV7-2
size: .
CDR3: CASSLVTAGEAQYF
DNA: TGTGCCAGCAGCTTAGTCACAGCGGGGGAGGCCCAGTACTTC

D: .
J: TRBJ2-7
V: TRBV9
size: .
CDR3: CASSRGGSYEQYF
DNA: TGTGCCAGCAGTAGGGGGGGCTCCTACGAGCAGTACTTC

D: .
J: TRBJ2-7
V: TRBV6-5
size: .
CDR3: CASSPARFSYEQYF
DNA: TGTGCCAGCAGTCCCGCCAGGTTCTCCTACGAGCAGTACTTC

D: TRBD2
J: TRBJ2-7
V: TRBV27
size: .
CDR3: CASSQTTSSSYEQYF
DNA: TGTGCCAGCAGTCAAACGACTAGCTCCTCCTACGAGCAGTACTTC

D: .
J: TRBJ1-3
V: TRBV7-2
size: once
CDR3: CASSPAVDTIYF
DNA: TGTGCCAGCAGCCCCGCAGTCGACACCATATATTTT

D: TRBD1
J: TRBJ1-6
V: TRBV5-5
size: .
CDR3: CASSLAQGVSPLHF
DNA: TGTGCCAGCAGCTTGGCGCAGGGGGTCTCACCCCTCCACTTT

D: TRBD1
J: TRBJ2-2
V: TRBV2
size: .
CDR3: CASSDVKGANTGELFF
DNA: TGTGCCAGCAGTGATGTCAAGGGGGCAAACACCGGGGAGCTGTTTTTT

D: TRBD1
J: TRBJ2-4
V: TRBV5-1
size: .
CDR3: CASGPGTGRGNIQYF
DNA: TGCGCCAGCGGTCCCGGGACAGGACGGGGAAACATTCAGTACTTC

D: TRBD2
J: TRBJ2-1
V: TRBV6-5
size: .
CDR3: CASGAGGPGEQFF
DNA: TGTGCCAGCGGGGCGGGGGGGCCGGGTGAGCAGTTCTTC

D: .
J: TRBJ2-5
V: TRBV12-5
size: .
CDR3: CASGFGTGSSGRSQETQYF
DNA: TGTGCTAGTGGTTTTGGGACAGGGAGTAGCGGGAGGTCCCAAGAGACCCAGTACTTC

D: .
J: TRBJ1-5
V: TRBV6-4
size: once
CDR3: CASSQGVGQPQHF
DNA: TGTGCCAGCTCCCAGGGTGTCGGACAGCCCCAGCATTTT

D: TRBD1
J: TRBJ1-5
V: TRBV2
size: few
CDR3: CASGQATNQPQHF
DNA: TGTGCCAGTGGACAGGCGACCAATCAGCCCCAGCATTTT

D: .
J: TRBJ1-4
V: TRBV19
size: .
CDR3: CASGQIATNEKLFF
DNA: TGTGCCAGTGGACAGATTGCAACTAATGAAAAACTGTTTTTT

D: .
J: TRBJ1-2
V: TRBV7-9
size: .
CDR3: CASSQAHNYGYTF
DNA: TGTGCCAGCAGCCAGGCCCATAACTATGGCTACACCTTC

D: TRBD2
J: TRBJ2-2
V: TRBV28
size: .
CDR3: CASSLYGTSGRDGGELFF
DNA: TGTGCCAGCAGTTTATACGGGACTAGCGGGAGGGACGGCGGGGAGCTGTTTTTT

D: TRBD1
J: TRBJ1-2
V: TRBV19
size: .
CDR3: CASSIVGTGGADGYTF
DNA: TGTGCCAGTAGTATAGTGGGGACAGGGGGCGCGGATGGCTACACCTTC

D: .
J: TRBJ2-2
V: TRBV27
size: .
CDR3: CASSYPQTGELFF
DNA: TGTGCCAGCAGTTATCCCCAGACCGGGGAGCTGTTTTTT

D: .
J: TRBJ1-3
V: TRBV5-1
size: .
CDR3: CASSLEGPLGGNTIYF
DNA: TGCGCCAGCAGCTTGGAGGGGCCCCTCGGTGGAAACACCATATATTTT

D: TRBD2
J: TRBJ2-3
V: TRBV5-1
size: .
CDR3: CASSSGLAGGTDTQYF
DNA: TGCGCCAGCAGCTCGGGACTAGCGGGAGGCACAGATACGCAGTATTTT

D: .
J: TRBJ2-1
V: TRBV27
size: .
CDR3: CASTPRFASSYNEQFF
DNA: TGTGCCAGCACCCCACGATTTGCGAGCTCCTACAATGAGCAGTTCTTC

D: TRBD2
J: TRBJ2-2
V: TRBV19
size: .
CDR3: CASMGGTRTTGELFF
DNA: TGTGCCAGTATGGGAGGGACTAGGACCACCGGGGAGCTGTTTTTT

D: TRBD1
J: TRBJ1-1
V: TRBV19
size: .
CDR3: CASKRDRGLGGEAFF
DNA: TGTGCCAGTAAGCGCGACAGGGGGCTAGGAGGTGAAGCTTTCTTT

D: .
J: TRBJ2-5
V: TRBV5-1
size: .
CDR3: CASSLLVEETQYF
DNA: TGCGCCAGCAGCCTTCTCGTAGAAGAGACCCAGTACTTC

D: TRBD1
J: TRBJ2-6
V: TRBV18
size: .
CDR3: CASSRTGGFGANVLTF
DNA: TGTGCCAGCTCACGGACAGGGGGCTTTGGGGCCAACGTCCTGACTTTC

D: .
J: TRBJ1-1
V: TRBV9
size: .
CDR3: CASSGGGVNTEAFF
DNA: TGTGCCAGCAGCGGCGGAGGGGTGAACACTGAAGCTTTCTTT

D: .
J: TRBJ1-3
V: TRBV2
size: .
CDR3: CASSDGGGLGNTIYF
DNA: TGTGCCAGCAGTGATGGCGGCGGTCTTGGAAACACCATATATTTT

D: TRBD2
J: TRBJ2-7
V: TRBV4-2
size: few
CDR3: CASSQARAGASYEQYF
DNA: TGTGCCAGCAGCCAAGCCAGGGCGGGAGCCTCCTACGAGCAGTACTTC

D: TRBD2
J: TRBJ2-5
V: TRBV2
size: .
CDR3: CASSRGLADPTQYF
DNA: TGTGCCAGCAGTCGGGGACTAGCGGATCCAACCCAGTACTTC

D: TRBD1
J: TRBJ1-4
V: TRBV15
size: .
CDR3: CATSRGGTGDEKLFF
DNA: TGTGCCACCAGCAGAGGAGGGACAGGGGATGAAAAACTGTTTTTT

D: .
J: TRBJ1-5
V: TRBV4-1
size: few
CDR3: CASSQEWADTFNQPQHF
DNA: TGCGCCAGCAGCCAAGAATGGGCGGACACCTTCAATCAGCCCCAGCATTTT

D: .
J: TRBJ2-7
V: TRBV9
size: .
CDR3: CASSASDRPYEQYF
DNA: TGTGCCAGCAGCGCTTCGGACAGACCTTACGAGCAGTACTTC

D: TRBD1
J: TRBJ2-3
V: TRBV5-4
size: .
CDR3: CASSQYRGSTDTQYF
DNA: TGTGCCAGCAGCCAATACAGGGGTTCGACAGATACGCAGTATTTT

D: .
J: TRBJ1-5
V: TRBV19
size: once
CDR3: CASSIGGGQPQHF
DNA: TGTGCCAGTAGTATCGGGGGGGGCCAGCCCCAGCATTTT

D: .
J: TRBJ1-2
V: TRBV28
size: few
CDR3: CASRSGLGYGYTF
DNA: TGTGCCAGCAGATCAGGGTTGGGCTATGGCTACACCTTC

D: .
J: TRBJ1-1
V: TRBV2
size: .
CDR3: CASRRSGLGTEAFF
DNA: TGTGCCAGCCGCCGCAGCGGGCTGGGTACTGAAGCTTTCTTT

D: TRBD2
J: TRBJ2-7
V: TRBV11-2
size: many
CDR3: CASSPTSDSSYEQYF
DNA: TGTGCCAGCAGCCCAACTAGCGACAGCTCCTACGAGCAGTACTTC